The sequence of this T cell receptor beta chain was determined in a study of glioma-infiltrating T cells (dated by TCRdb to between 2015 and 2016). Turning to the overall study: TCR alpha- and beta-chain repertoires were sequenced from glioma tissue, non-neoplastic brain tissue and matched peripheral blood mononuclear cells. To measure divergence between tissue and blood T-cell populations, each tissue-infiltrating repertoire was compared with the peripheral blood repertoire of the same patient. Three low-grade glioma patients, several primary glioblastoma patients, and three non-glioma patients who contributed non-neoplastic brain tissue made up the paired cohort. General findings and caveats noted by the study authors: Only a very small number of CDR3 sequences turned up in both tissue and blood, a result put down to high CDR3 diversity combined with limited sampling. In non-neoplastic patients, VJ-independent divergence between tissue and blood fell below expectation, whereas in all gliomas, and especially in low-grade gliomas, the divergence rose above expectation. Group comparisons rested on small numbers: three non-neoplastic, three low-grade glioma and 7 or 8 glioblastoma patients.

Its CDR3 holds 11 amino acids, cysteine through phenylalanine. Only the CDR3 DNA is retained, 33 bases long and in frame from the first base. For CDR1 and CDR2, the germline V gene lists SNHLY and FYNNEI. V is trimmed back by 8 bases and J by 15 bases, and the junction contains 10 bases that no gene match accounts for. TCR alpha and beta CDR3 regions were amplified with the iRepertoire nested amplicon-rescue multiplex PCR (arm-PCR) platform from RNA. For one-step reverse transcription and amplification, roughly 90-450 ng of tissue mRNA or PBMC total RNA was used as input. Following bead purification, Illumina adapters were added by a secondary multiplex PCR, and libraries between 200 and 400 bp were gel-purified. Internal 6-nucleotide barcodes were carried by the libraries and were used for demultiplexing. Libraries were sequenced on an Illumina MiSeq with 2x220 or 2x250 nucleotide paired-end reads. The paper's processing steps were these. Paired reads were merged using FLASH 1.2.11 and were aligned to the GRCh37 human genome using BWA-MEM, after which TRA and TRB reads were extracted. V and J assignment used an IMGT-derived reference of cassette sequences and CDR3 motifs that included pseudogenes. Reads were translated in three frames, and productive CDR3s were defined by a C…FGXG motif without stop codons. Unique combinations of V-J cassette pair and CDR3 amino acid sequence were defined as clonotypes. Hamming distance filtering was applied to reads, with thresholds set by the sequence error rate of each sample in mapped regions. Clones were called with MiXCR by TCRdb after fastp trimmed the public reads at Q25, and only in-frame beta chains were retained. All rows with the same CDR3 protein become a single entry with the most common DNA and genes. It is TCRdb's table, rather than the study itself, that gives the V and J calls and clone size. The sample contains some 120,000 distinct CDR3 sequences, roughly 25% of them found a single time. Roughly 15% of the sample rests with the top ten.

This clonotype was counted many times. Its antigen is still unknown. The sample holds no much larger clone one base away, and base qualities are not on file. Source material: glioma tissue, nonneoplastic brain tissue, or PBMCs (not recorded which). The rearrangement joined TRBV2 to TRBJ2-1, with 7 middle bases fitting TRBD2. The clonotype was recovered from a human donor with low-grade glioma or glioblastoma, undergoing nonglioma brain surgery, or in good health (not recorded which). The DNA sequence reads TGTGCCAGCGCCTTTCCGGGACTATCGTTCTTC. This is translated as CASAFPGLSFF.